Given below is one T cell receptor beta chain in context. Germline V gene sequence: CDR1 MNHEY, CDR2 SVGAGI. This CDR3 has 13 residues. V dropped 5 bases and J dropped 7 bases, with 11 bases sitting between them. This specimen belongs to a study of cytomegalovirus exposure and HLA in healthy donors. Vbeta (60) and Jbeta (13) primers were used in the PCR. Sequencing was performed with immunoSEQ multiplex PCR; in TCRdb, only in-frame clones are kept and a portion is missing. The table lists 170,000 or so clones, 75% to 85% of them singletons. Material: PBMCs. The receptor was derived from a woman between 45 and 60 years old in good health and CMV-seropositive. The chain couples TRBV6-5 to TRBJ1-4, with D perhaps matching TRBD1 (6 bases). The DNA of the CDR3 is TGTGCCAGCAGTCTACAGGGCGGTGAAAAACTGTTTTTT. Residues: CASSLQGGEKLFF.